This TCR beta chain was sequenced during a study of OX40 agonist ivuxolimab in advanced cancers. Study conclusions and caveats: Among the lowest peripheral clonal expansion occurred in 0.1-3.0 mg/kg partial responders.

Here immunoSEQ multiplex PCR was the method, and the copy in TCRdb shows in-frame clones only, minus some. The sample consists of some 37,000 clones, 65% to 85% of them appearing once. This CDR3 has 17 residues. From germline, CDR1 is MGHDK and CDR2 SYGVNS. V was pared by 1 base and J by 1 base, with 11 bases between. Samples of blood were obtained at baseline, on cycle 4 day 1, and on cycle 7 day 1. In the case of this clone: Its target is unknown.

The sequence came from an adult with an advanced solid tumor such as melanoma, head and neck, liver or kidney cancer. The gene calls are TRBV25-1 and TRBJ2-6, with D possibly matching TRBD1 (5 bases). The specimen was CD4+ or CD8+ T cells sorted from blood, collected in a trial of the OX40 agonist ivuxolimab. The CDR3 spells CASSEWGISSGANVLTF. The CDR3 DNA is TGTGCCAGCAGTGAATGGGGCATAAGTTCTGGGGCCAACGTCCTGACTTTC.